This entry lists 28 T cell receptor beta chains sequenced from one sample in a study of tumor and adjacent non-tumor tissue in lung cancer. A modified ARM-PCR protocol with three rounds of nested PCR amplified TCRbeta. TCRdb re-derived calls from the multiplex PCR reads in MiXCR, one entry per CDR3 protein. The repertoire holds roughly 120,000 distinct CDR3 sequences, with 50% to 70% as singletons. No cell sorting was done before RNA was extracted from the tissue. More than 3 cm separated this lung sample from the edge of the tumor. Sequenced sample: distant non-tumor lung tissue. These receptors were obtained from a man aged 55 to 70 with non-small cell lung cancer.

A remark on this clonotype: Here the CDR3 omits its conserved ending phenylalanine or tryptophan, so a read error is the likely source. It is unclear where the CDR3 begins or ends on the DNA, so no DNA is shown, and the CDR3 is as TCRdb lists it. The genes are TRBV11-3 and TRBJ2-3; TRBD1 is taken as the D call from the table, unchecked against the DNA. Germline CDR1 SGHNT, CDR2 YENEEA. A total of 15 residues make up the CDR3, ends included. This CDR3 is CASSLEEDRADTLYL.

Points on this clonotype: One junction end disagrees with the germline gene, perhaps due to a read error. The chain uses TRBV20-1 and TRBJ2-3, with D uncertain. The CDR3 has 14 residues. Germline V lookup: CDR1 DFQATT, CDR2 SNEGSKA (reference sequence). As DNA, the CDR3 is TGCAGTGCTGGAGATGCAGGCAAGGATGATACGCAATATTTT. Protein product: CSAGDAGKDDTQYF.

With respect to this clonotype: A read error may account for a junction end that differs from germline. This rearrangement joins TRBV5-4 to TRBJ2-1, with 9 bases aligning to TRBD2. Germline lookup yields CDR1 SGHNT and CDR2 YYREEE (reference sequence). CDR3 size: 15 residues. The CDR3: CASSSGTSRNNEQLF. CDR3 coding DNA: TGTGCTAGCAGCTCAGGGACTAGCAGAAACAATGAGCAGCTCTTC.

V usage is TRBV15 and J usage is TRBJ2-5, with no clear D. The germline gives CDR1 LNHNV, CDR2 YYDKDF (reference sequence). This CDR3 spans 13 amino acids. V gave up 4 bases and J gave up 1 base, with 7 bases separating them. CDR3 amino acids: CATSKLCQETQYF. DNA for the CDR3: TGTGCCACCAGCAAGCTGTGCCAAGAGACCCAGTACTTC.

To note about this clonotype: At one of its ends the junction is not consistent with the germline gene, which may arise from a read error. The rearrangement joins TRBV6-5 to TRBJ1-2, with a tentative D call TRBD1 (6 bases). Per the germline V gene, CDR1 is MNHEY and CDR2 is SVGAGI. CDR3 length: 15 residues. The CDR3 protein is CTRSYSQGPSYGYTF. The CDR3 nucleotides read TGTACCAGAAGTTACTCCCAGGGGCCTTCCTATGGCTACACCTTC.

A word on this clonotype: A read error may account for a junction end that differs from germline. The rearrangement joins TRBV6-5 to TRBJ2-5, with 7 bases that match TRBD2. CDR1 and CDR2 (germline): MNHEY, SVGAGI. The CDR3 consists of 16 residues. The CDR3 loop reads CISIQRWGGRQETHYF. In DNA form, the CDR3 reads TGTATCAGCATCCAGAGGTGGGGGGGTAGGCAAGAGACCCATTACTTC.

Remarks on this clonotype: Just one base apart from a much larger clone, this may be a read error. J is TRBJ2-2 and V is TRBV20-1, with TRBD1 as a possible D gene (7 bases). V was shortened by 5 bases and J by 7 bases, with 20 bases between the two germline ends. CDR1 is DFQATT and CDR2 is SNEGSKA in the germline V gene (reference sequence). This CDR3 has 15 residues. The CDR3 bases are TGCAGTGCTGGCAGCAGGGGGGCCGCGGTCGGGGAGCTGTTTTTT. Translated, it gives CSAGSRGAAVGELFF.

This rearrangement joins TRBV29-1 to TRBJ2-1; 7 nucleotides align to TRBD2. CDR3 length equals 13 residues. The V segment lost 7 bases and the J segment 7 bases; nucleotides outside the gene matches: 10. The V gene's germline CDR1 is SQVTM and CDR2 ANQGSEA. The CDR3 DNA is TGCAGCGGGAGGGCTAGCGGTATGAATGAGCAGTTCTTC. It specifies CSGRASGMNEQFF.

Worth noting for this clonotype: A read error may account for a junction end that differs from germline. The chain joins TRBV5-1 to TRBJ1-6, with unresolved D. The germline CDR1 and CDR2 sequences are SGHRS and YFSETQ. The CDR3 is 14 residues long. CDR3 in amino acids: CANSLVPNDSPLHF. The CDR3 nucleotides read TGCGCCAACAGCTTGGTACCGAACGATTCGCCCCTCCACTTT.

CDR3: CATSDGAYRELFF. The CDR3 nucleotides read TGTGCCACCAGTGATGGGGCGTACAGGGAGCTGTTTTTT. V usage is TRBV24-1 and J usage is TRBJ2-2, with D possibly TRBD1 on 5 matching bases. Germline CDR1 and CDR2: KGHDR and SFDVKD. The CDR3 spans 13 residues. V was shortened by 3 bases and J by 9 bases, with 10 bases between the two germline ends.

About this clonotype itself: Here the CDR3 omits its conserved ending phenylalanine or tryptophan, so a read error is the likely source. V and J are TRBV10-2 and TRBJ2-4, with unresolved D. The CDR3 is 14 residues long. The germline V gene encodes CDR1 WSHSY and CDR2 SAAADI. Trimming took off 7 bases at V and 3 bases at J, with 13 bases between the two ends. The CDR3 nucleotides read TGCGCCAGCACCCGTCGCTCGGGCAAAAACATTCAGTACTTA. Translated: CASTRRSGKNIQYL.

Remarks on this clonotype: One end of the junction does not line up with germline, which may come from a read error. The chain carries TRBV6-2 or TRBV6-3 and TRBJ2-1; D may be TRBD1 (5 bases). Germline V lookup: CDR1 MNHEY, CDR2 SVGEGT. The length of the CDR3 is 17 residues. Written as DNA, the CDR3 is TGTGCCAGCAGTTACCGGACATGGAAAATTTCCTACAATGAGGAGTTCTTC. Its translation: CASSYRTWKISYNEEFF.

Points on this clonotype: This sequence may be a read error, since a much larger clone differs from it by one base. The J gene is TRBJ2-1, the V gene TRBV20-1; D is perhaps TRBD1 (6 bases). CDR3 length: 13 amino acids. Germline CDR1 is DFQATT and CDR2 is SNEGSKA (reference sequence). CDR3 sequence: CSDRDPGVNEQFF. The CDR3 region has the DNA TGCAGTGATAGAGACCCAGGGGTCAATGAGCAGTTCTTC.

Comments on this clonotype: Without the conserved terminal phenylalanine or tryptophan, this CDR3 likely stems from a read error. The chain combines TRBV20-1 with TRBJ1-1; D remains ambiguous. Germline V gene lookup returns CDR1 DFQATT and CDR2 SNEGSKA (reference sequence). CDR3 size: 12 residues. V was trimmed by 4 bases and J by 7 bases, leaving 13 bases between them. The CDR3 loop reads CSANHQRDEAFI. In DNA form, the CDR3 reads TGCAGTGCTAACCACCAGAGGGATGAAGCTTTCATT.

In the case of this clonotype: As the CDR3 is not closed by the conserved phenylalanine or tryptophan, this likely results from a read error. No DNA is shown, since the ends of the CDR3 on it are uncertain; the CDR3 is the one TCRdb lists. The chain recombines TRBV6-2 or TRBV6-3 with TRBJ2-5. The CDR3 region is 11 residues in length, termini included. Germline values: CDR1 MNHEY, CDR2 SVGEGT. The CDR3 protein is CAGSYGETQYL.

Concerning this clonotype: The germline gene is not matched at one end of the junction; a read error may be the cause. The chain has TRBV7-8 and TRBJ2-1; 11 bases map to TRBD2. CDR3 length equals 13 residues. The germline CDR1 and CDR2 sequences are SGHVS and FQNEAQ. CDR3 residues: CASSAGLADSLFF. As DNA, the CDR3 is TGTGCCAGCAGCGCGGGACTAGCGGACTCTCTGTTTTTC.

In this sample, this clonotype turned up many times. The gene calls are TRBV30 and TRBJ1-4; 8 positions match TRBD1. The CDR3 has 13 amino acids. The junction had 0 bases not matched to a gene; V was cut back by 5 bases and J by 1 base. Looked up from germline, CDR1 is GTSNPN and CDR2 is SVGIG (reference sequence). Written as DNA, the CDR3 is TGTGCCTGGGGGACAGGAACTAATGAAAAACTGTTTTTT. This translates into CAWGTGTNEKLFF.

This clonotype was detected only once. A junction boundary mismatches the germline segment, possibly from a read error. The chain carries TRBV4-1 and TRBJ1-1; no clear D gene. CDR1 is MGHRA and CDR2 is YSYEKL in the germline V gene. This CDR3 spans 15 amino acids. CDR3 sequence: CASGQADGVSSKAFF. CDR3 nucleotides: TGCGCCAGCGGCCAAGCAGACGGGGTCTCCAGTAAAGCTTTCTTT.

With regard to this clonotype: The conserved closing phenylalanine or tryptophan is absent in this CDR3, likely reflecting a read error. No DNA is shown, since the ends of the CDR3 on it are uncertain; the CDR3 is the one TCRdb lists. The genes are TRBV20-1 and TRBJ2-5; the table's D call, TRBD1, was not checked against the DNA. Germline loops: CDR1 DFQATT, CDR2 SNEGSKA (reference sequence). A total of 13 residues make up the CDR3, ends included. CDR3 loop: CSAPGQGQETRYV.

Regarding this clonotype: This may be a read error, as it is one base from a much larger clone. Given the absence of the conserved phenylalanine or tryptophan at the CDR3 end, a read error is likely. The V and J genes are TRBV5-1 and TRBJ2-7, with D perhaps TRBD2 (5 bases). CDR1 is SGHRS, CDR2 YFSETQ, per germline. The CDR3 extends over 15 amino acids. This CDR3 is CASRLDSTSSYEQYL. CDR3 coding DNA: TGCGCCAGCAGGTTGGACTCCACGAGCTCCTACGAGCAGTACTTA.

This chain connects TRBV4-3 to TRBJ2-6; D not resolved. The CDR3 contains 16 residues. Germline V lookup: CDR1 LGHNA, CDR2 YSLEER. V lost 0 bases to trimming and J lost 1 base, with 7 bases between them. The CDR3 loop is CASSQDPTSGANVLTF. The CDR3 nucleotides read TGCGCCAGCAGCCAAGATCCGACTTCTGGGGCCAACGTCCTGACTTTC.

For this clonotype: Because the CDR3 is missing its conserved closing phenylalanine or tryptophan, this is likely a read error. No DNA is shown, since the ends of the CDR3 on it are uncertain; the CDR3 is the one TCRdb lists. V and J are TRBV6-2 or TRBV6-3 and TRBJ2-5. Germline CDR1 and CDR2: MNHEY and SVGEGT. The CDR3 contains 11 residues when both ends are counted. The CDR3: CASSYGETHYS.

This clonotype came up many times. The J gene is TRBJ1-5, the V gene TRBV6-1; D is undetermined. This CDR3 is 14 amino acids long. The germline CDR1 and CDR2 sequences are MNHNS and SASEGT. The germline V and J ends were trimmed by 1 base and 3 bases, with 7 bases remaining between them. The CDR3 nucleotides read TGTGCCAGCAGTGAAGGGCCCTACAATCAGCCCCAGCATTTT. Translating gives CASSEGPYNQPQHF.

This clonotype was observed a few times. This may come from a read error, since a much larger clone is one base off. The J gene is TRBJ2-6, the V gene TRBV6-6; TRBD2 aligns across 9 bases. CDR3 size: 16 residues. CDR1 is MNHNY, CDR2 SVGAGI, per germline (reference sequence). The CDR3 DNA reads TGTGCCAGCAGACCGGGACTAGCATCTGGGGTCAACGTCCTGACTTTC. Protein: CASRPGLASGVNVLTF.

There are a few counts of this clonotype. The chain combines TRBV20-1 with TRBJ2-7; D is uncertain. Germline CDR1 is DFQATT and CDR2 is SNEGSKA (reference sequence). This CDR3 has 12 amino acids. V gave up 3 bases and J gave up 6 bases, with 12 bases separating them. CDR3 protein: CSASLRLGEQYF. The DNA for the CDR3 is TGCAGTGCTAGCCTCCGACTCGGCGAGCAGTACTTC.

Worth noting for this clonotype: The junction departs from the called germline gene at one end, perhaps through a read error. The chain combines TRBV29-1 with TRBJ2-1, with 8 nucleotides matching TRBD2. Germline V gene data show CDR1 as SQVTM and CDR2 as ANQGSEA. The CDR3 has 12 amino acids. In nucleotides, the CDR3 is TGCGGCGTGATACTAGCGGACAATGAGCAGCTCTTC. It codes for CGVILADNEQLF.

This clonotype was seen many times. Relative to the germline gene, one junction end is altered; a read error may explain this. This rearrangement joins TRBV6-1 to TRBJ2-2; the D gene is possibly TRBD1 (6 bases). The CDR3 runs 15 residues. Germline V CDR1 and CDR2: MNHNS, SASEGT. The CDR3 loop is CASGVEGTNIGELFF. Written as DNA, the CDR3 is TGTGCCAGCGGAGTTGAGGGGACAAACATCGGGGAGCTGTTTTTT.

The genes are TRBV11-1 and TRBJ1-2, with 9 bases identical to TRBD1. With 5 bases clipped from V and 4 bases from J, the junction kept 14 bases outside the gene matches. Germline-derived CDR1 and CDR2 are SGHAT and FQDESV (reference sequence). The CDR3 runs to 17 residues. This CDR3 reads CASSAGTGGQEVYGYTF. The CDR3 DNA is TGTGCCAGCAGCGCCGGCACAGGGGGCCAGGAGGTCTATGGCTACACCTTC.